This T cell receptor (beta chain) was captured in a study of cytomegalovirus exposure and HLA in healthy donors. PCR amplification relied on 60 Vbeta primers (plus 13 Jbeta primers). Profiling relied on immunoSEQ multiplex PCR, and the TCRdb table lists in-frame clones only, not all of them. The table records 80,000 to 95,000 clones, approximately 63% of them present only once. The ends were cut back, 6 bases at V and 0 bases at J, with 12 bases in the middle. CDR1 and CDR2 from the germline V gene are MDHEN and SYDVKM. This CDR3 contains 14 residues. Study-wide results and limits: Most TCR sequences were rare, but some public TCRs occurred in many donors. TCR beta V segments were, for the most part, productive about 87% or about 30% of the time in an earlier analysis.

Worth noting for this clone: The antigen is not known.

The V gene is TRBV28, the J gene TRBJ2-7; D not resolved. Input material: PBMCs. The source is a woman in her 30s in good health and CMV-seronegative. CDR3 bases: TGTGCCAGCAGGCAAATCGGTAGCTCCTACGAGCAGTACTTC. This codes for CASRQIGSSYEQYF.